These 6 T cell receptor beta chains originate from one sample sequenced in a study of blood T cell repertoires in COVID-19. Repertoires were generated with immunoSEQ multiplex PCR, while TCRdb's copy carries only in-frame clones and drops some. The sample lists under 300,000 clones, more than 85% occurring once. Sequences were obtained from peripheral blood. The receptors here all came from a woman in her 70s with active or convalescent COVID-19.

The V call is TRBV7-6, the J call TRBJ1-4, with D maybe TRBD1 (6 bases). V was trimmed by 2 bases and J by 8 bases, leaving 15 bases between them. CDR3 length: 15 residues. The germline gives CDR1 SGHVS, CDR2 FNYEAQ. This CDR3 is CASSLYQQGREKLFF. The CDR3 DNA reads as TGTGCCAGCAGCTTATATCAACAGGGTCGGGAAAAACTGTTTTTT. Together with reference TRBV7-6 and TRBJ1-4, the CDR3 gives the full variable domain: GAGVSQSPRYKVTKRGQDVALRCDPISGHVSLYWYRQALGQGPEFLTYFNYEAQQDKSGLPNDRFSAERPEGSISTLTIQRTEQRDSAMYRCASSLYQQGREKLFFGSGTQLSVL.

The chain employs TRBV3-1 (or the pseudogene TRBV3-2) and TRBJ2-1, with 7 bases identical to TRBD2. The germline gives CDR1 LGHDT, CDR2 YNNKEL (reference sequence). The junction had 9 bases not matched to a gene; V was cut back by 4 bases and J by 6 bases. This CDR3 region has 15 residues. The CDR3 DNA reads TGTGCCAGCAGCCCCCCCTGCGGGGGTTTCAATGAGCAGTTCTTC. As protein: CASSPPCGGFNEQFF.

The chain joins TRBV5-6 to TRBJ2-5, with a weak D call TRBD2 (7 bases). V lost 2 bases to trimming and J lost 5 bases, with 16 bases between them. CDR1 and CDR2 (germline): SGHDT, YYEEEE. The CDR3 consists of 15 residues. The CDR3 DNA is TGTGCCAGCAGCTTTATGAGGGGGGGCATGGAGACCCAGTACTTC. Protein sequence: CASSFMRGGMETQYF.

The chain is built from TRBV19 and TRBJ2-1, with D perhaps TRBD1 (5 bases). Trimming pared 10 bases from V and 4 bases from J, leaving 14 bases between. The CDR3 runs 13 residues. Germline-derived CDR1 and CDR2 are LNHDA and SQIVND (reference sequence). The CDR3 loop is CATSRGLYNEQFF. DNA of the CDR3: TGTGCCACCTCAAGGGGCCTATACAATGAGCAGTTCTTC.

The chain employs TRBV7-2 and TRBJ1-4; D is perhaps TRBD1 (6 bases). Trimming removed 1 base at V and 8 bases at J, with 8 bases between. Germline V gene sequence: CDR1 SGHTA, CDR2 FQGNSA. The CDR3 is made up of 13 amino acids. In DNA, the CDR3 is TGTGCCAGCAGCTTAGGGACAGTGGAAAAACTGTTTTTT. It yields the protein CASSLGTVEKLFF. The variable domain in full, completed from reference TRBV7-2 and TRBJ1-4, reads GAGVSQSPSNKVTEKGKDVELRCDPISGHTALYWYRQSLGQGLEFLIYFQGNSAPDKSGLPSDRFSAERTGGSVSTLTIQRTQQEDSAVYLCASSLGTVEKLFFGSGTQLSVL.

The genes are TRBV6-2 or TRBV6-3 and TRBJ1-1; 9 nucleotides agree with TRBD1. J was trimmed by 5 bases and V by 0 bases; bases with no gene match: 4. The CDR3 consists of 15 residues. Germline CDR1 reads MNHEY; CDR2 reads SVGEGT. The CDR3 sequence: CASSYSGTGYTEAFF. The CDR3 DNA sequence: TGTGCCAGCAGTTACTCCGGGACAGGGTATACTGAAGCTTTCTTT.